This TCR beta chain comes out of a study of cytomegalovirus exposure and HLA in healthy donors. In the PCR, 60 Vbeta and 13 Jbeta primers were used. Original analysis: Unique TCR beta chains totaled roughly 81 million in a later count, with roughly 10 million of them shared. Assay: immunoSEQ multiplex PCR; the TCRdb copy retains only in-frame clones and omits some. From that table come the V and J calls and clone size; the DNA was used to work out D and trimming. Of 150,000 to 200,000 clones in the sample, 65% to 85% were seen once. Looked up from germline, CDR1 is SGHNT and CDR2 is YENEEA. This CDR3 has 12 residues. V dropped 5 bases and J dropped 7 bases, with 12 bases sitting between them.

This clonotype originated in a woman in her 30s in good health and CMV-seropositive. The chain joins TRBV11-3 to TRBJ2-7; D is perhaps TRBD2 (6 bases). The sequenced sample was PBMCs. The CDR3 sequence is CASSLTGGEQYF. The CDR3 DNA sequence: TGTGCCAGCAGCCTTACCGGGGGTGAGCAGTACTTC.